Reported below is one T cell receptor (beta chain). The record originates from a study of control samples from healthy donors and cancer patients. This table comes from immunoSEQ multiplex PCR, and its TCRdb copy is limited to in-frame clones, with some not included. The sample yields tens of thousands of clones, around 92% seen once. The CDR3 length is 17 residues. Germline trimming cut 4 bases from V and 1 base from J; bases unmatched to any gene: 11. The germline V gene encodes CDR1 SGHDT and CDR2 YYEEEE. This clonotype was sampled from a middle-aged man in good health. V is TRBV5-6 and J is TRBJ2-4; 7 bases align to TRBD1. Sequencing used blood. CDR3 DNA: TGTGCCAGCAGCAAATACAGGGGAAACGCGGCCAAAAACATTCAGTACTTC. This translates into CASSKYRGNAAKNIQYF.